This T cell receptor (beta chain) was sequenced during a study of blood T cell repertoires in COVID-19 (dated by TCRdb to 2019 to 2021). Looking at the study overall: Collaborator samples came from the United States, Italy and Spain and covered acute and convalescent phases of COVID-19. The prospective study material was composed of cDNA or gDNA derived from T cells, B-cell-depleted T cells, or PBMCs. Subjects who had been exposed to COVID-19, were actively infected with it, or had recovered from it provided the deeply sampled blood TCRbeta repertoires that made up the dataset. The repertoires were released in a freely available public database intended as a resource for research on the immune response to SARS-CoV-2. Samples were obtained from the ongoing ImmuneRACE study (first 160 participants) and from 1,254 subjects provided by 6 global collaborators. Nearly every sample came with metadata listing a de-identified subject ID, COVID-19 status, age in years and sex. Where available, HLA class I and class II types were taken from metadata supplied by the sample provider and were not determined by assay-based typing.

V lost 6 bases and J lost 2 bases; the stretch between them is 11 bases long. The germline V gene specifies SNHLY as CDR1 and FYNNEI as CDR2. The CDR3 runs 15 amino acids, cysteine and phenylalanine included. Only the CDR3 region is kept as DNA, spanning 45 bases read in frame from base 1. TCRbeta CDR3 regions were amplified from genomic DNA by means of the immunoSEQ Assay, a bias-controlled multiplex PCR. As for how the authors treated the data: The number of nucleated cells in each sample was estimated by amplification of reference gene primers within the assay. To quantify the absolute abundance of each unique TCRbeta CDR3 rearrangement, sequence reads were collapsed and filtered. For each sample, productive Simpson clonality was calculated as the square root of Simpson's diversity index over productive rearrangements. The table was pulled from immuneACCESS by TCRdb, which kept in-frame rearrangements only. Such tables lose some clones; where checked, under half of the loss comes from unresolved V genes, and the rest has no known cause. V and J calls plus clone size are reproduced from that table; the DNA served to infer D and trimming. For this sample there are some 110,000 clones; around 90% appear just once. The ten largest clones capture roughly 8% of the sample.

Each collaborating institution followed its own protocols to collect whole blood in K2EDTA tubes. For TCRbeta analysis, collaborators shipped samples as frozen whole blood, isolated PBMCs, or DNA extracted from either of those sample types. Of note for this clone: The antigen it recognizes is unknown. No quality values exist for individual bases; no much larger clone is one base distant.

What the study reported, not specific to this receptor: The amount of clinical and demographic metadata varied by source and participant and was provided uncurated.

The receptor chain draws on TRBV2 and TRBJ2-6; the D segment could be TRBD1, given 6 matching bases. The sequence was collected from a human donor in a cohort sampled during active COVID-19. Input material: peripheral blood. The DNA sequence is TGTGCCAGCAGCACACAGGGAACTGGGGCCAACGTCCTGACTTTC. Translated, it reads CASSTQGTGANVLTF.